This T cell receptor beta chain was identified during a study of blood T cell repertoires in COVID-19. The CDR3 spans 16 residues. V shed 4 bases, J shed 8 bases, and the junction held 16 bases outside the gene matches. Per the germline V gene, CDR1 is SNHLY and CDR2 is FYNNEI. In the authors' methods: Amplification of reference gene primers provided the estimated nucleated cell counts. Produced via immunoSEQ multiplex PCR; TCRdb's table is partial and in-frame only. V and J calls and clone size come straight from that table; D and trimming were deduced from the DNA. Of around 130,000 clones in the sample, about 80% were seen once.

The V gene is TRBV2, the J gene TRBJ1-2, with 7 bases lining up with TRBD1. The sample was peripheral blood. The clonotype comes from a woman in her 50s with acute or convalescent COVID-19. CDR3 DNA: TGTGCCAGCAGTGGGGAAAGAGGGGGCAGGGGTGGCGGCTACACCTTC. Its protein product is CASSGERGGRGGGYTF.